This TCR beta chain derives from a study of blood T cell repertoires in COVID-19. As originally analysed: Researchers report that nucleated cell counts were estimated from reference gene primer amplification. The assay was immunoSEQ multiplex PCR, and TCRdb's table has in-frame clones only and misses some. That table furnishes V, J and clone size, whereas the DNA furnished D and trimming. The table includes 200,000 to 300,000 clones, about four fifths detected once. Per the germline V gene, CDR1 is KGHSH and CDR2 is LQKENI. The CDR3 contains 14 residues. V lost 3 bases to trimming and J lost 8 bases; unmatched junction nucleotides: 5.

The TCR was taken from a man aged 45-60 years with acute or convalescent COVID-19. The chain employs TRBV18 and TRBJ1-4, with 8 bases identical to TRBD1. The sequencing sample was made of peripheral blood. CDR3 amino acids: CASSPWTGQEKLFF. CDR3 DNA sequence: TGTGCCAGCTCACCGTGGACAGGGCAAGAAAAACTGTTTTTT.